These 19 T cell receptor beta chains share one sample of origin, sequenced in a study of T cell responses to AZD1222 COVID-19 vaccine. The table came from immunoSEQ multiplex PCR; TCRdb's copy has only in-frame clones and leaves some out. The repertoire includes some 150,000 clones, about 91% of them detected once, and around 4.6% sits in the top ten. Sample: peripheral blood, taken on day 0 of MenACWY control vaccination. The source is an adult in good health.

The chain recombines TRBV2 with TRBJ1-2; 8 bases are a match to TRBD1. This CDR3 spans 14 amino acids. Germline V gives CDR1 SNHLY, CDR2 FYNNEI. J lost 6 bases, V lost 4 bases, and 7 bases had no gene match. The DNA of the CDR3 is TGTGCCAGCAGTGTTGGACAGGGCCCTCATGGCTACACCTTC. This gives the protein CASSVGQGPHGYTF.

This clone has only a few counts. The chain combines TRBV2 with TRBJ2-1; TRBD2 matches 12 bases. The CDR3 covers 15 residues. CDR1 and CDR2 from the germline V gene are SNHLY and FYNNEI. J was trimmed by 5 bases and V by 7 bases; bases with no gene match: 6. The CDR3 region is CASKRLAGGDNEQFF. The CDR3 DNA sequence: TGTGCCAGCAAGAGGCTAGCGGGAGGGGACAATGAGCAGTTCTTC.

The chain links TRBV7-6 to TRBJ1-2; no firm D call. CDR1 SGHVS and CDR2 FNYEAQ come from the germline V gene. This CDR3 spans 11 amino acids. CDR3 nucleotides: TGTGCTTCTAGAGGAGACGGTGGCTACACCTTC. It encodes CASRGDGGYTF.

V is TRBV7-2 and J is TRBJ1-5; maybe TRBD1 (6 bases). This CDR3 is built from 13 residues. Per germline, CDR1 SGHTA and CDR2 FQGNSA. V lost 4 bases, J lost 5 bases, and 9 bases lay in between. The CDR3 DNA reads TGTGCCAGCAGCTCCCAGGGGCATCAGCCCCAGCATTTT. Translation: CASSSQGHQPQHF.

The V gene is TRBV18, the J gene TRBJ2-1, with 10 bases aligning to TRBD2. CDR1 KGHSH and CDR2 LQKENI come from the germline V gene. The CDR3 consists of 16 residues. J was trimmed by 8 bases and V by 5 bases; bases with no gene match: 12. The CDR3 sequence is CASSLRVAGGPDEQFF. CDR3 in DNA: TGTGCCAGCTCATTACGGGTAGCGGGAGGCCCCGATGAGCAGTTCTTC.

The J gene is TRBJ1-6, the V gene TRBV19; TRBD1 matches at 8 bases. Germline V gene sequence: CDR1 LNHDA, CDR2 SQIVND (reference sequence). The CDR3 consists of 16 residues. V lost 7 bases and J lost 0; bases outside the gene matches: 5. The CDR3 nucleotides are TGTGCCAGTACCCGGACAGGGACCTCCTATAATTCACCCCTCCACTTT. The encoded protein is CASTRTGTSYNSPLHF.

This chain uses TRBV10-3 with TRBJ2-7, with a weak D call TRBD2 (6 bases). The germline V gene encodes CDR1 ENHRY and CDR2 SYGVKD. Trimming took off 10 bases at V and 1 base at J, with 8 bases between the two ends. This CDR3 has 11 amino acids. The CDR3 protein is CATGGSYEQYF. The DNA of the CDR3 is TGTGCCACCGGGGGATCCTACGAGCAGTACTTC.

The gene calls are TRBV5-1 and TRBJ1-2; D possibly corresponds to TRBD1 (5 bases). The CDR3 covers 16 residues. Germline V lookup: CDR1 SGHRS, CDR2 YFSETQ. The germline V and J ends were trimmed by 4 bases and 8 bases, with 24 bases remaining between them. The DNA for the CDR3 is TGCGCCAGCAGCCCCCCCCCGCCAGGTCGAGGGGAAGGCTACACCTTC. It yields the protein CASSPPPPGRGEGYTF.

The chain employs TRBV19 and TRBJ2-2, with D uncertain. The CDR3 has 14 amino acids. Trimming cost V 6 bases and J 0 bases, with 8 bases left between them. Germline CDR1 reads LNHDA; CDR2 reads SQIVND (reference sequence). CDR3 protein: CASRPSPNTGELFF. In DNA form, the CDR3 reads TGTGCCAGTAGGCCCAGCCCGAACACCGGGGAGCTGTTTTTT.

This chain links TRBV5-1 with TRBJ2-1, with D perhaps being TRBD1 or TRBD2 (6 bases each). Germline V gene data show CDR1 as SGHRS and CDR2 as YFSETQ. V was clipped by 0 bases and J by 9 bases, with 16 bases between them. The CDR3 sequence is 15 residues long. The DNA of the CDR3 is TGCGCCAGCAGCTTGGTGGTCGGAGGGGGAGGTGAGCAGTTCTTC. Amino acids: CASSLVVGGGGEQFF.

The chain combines TRBV30 with TRBJ1-1, with unresolved D. Germline V gene data show CDR1 as GTSNPN and CDR2 as SVGIG (reference sequence). The CDR3 has 12 amino acids. Trimming removed 7 bases at V and 1 base at J, with 10 bases between. The CDR3 nucleotides are TGTGCCTCTATGACGGGGAACACTGAAGCTTTCTTT. Protein sequence: CASMTGNTEAFF.

CDR3 in amino acids: CASSQPGQGADTQYF. CDR3 nucleotide sequence: TGCGCCAGCAGCCAACCGGGACAGGGGGCAGATACGCAGTATTTT. V usage is TRBV4-1 and J usage is TRBJ2-3; 11 bases align to TRBD1. V shed 2 bases, J shed 4 bases, and the junction held 2 bases outside the gene matches. Looked up from germline, CDR1 is MGHRA and CDR2 is YSYEKL. The CDR3 is made up of 15 amino acids.

The gene calls are TRBV7-2 and TRBJ2-2; 7 bases align to TRBD1. CDR1 is SGHTA, CDR2 FQGNSA, per germline. The length of the CDR3 is 15 residues. Unmatched junction bases numbered 7, after V lost 5 bases and J lost 4 bases. This CDR3 reads CASSQDRAGTGELFF. CDR3 sequence (DNA): TGTGCCAGCAGCCAAGACAGGGCCGGCACCGGGGAGCTGTTTTTT.

The chain recombines TRBV18 with TRBJ2-7; TRBD2 matches 8 bases. The CDR3 spans 16 residues. After removal of 3 bases from V and 2 bases from J, the junction contained 9 bases not matched to a gene. CDR1 KGHSH and CDR2 LQKENI come from the germline V gene. The CDR3 nucleotides read TGTGCCAGCTCACCCTGGGCCGGGGGGGCCACCTACGAGCAGTACTTC. This gives the protein CASSPWAGGATYEQYF. Full variable domain (rest looked up from reference TRBV18 and TRBJ2-7): NAGVMQNPRHLVRRRGQEARLRCSPMKGHSHVYWYRQLPEEGLKFMVYLQKENIIDESGMPKERFSAEFPKEGPSILRIQQVVRGDSAAYFCASSPWAGGATYEQYFGPGTRLTVT.

This chain connects TRBV6-1 to TRBJ1-5, with D perhaps TRBD1 (6 bases). This CDR3 region has 13 residues. V lost 0 bases, J lost 7 bases, and 7 bases lay in between. Germline-derived CDR1 and CDR2 are MNHNS and SASEGT. CDR3 sequence: CASSEAQGQPQHF. The CDR3 DNA reads TGTGCCAGCAGTGAAGCGCAGGGGCAGCCCCAGCATTTT.

V and J are TRBV7-3 and TRBJ2-6, with D perhaps TRBD1 (6 bases). The V gene lost 0 bases and the J gene lost 0 bases, with 6 bases spanning the gap. Germline V CDR1 and CDR2: SGHTA, FQGTGA. This CDR3 has 16 residues. In DNA, the CDR3 is TGTGCCAGCAGCTTAACAGGGGGCTCTGGGGCCAACGTCCTGACTTTC. Translated, it gives CASSLTGGSGANVLTF.

This chain links TRBV5-4 with TRBJ2-2; 7 positions agree with TRBD1. The CDR3 has 16 residues. Losses at the gene ends were 4 bases for V and 1 base for J; bases not matched to a gene: 7. CDR1 SGHNT and CDR2 YYREEE come from the germline V gene (reference sequence). CDR3 protein: CASSDRQGLNTGELFF. DNA for the CDR3: TGTGCCAGCAGCGACCGACAGGGCCTGAACACCGGGGAGCTGTTTTTT.

V usage is TRBV6-2 or TRBV6-3 and J usage is TRBJ2-7; 9 nucleotides agree with TRBD2. The CDR3 covers 18 residues. The V gene end was trimmed by 0 bases and the J gene end by 5 bases; junction bases not matched to a gene: 14. Germline CDR1 reads MNHEY; CDR2 reads SVGEGT. The CDR3 coding sequence is TGTGCCAGCAGTTACTCCCTTCGGCTAGCGGGAAGGAAGAACGAGCAGTACTTC. It is translated as CASSYSLRLAGRKNEQYF.

The chain combines TRBV20-1 with TRBJ1-3; unclear D gene. The CDR3 loop spans 13 amino acids. Germline V CDR1 and CDR2: DFQATT, SNEGSKA (reference sequence). The V and J ends lost 3 bases and 2 bases respectively, with 8 bases between them. For the CDR3, the DNA is TGCAGTGCTAGTTCCAGTGCTGGAAACACCATATATTTT. Protein product: CSASSSAGNTIYF.